Listed here are 11 T cell receptor beta chains from one sample, sequenced in a study of blood T cell repertoires in COVID-19. Assay used: immunoSEQ multiplex PCR; TCRdb lists only in-frame clones, some missing. The top ten clones hold roughly 3.5% of a sample with just over 20,000 clones, 85% to 90% of them seen once. Sequencing was carried out using peripheral blood. The receptors were gathered from a man between 50 and 59 years old with active COVID-19.

The chain links TRBV27 to TRBJ2-1; the match to TRBD2 covers 9 bases. Trimming took 3 bases from V and 6 from J; bases not matched to a gene: 6. The CDR3 covers 15 residues. CDR1 is MNHEY and CDR2 is SMNVEV in the germline V gene (reference sequence). Written as DNA, the CDR3 is TGTGCCAGCAGTTTGGCGGGGGGGCCTAGCAATGAGCAGTTCTTC. Amino acids: CASSLAGGPSNEQFF.

The chain carries TRBV7-9 and TRBJ2-4; 7 bases line up with TRBD2. The V gene's germline CDR1 is SEHNR and CDR2 FQNEAQ (reference sequence). The CDR3 extends over 14 amino acids. V gave up 2 bases and J gave up 6 bases; unmatched junction bases: 4. The CDR3 DNA sequence: TGTGCCAGCAGCTTATATCCGGGGGGAAACATTCAGTACTTC. Its translation is CASSLYPGGNIQYF.

The rearrangement links TRBV11-3 to TRBJ2-1; 9 bases align to TRBD2. The CDR3 contains 15 residues. CDR1 is SGHNT and CDR2 is YENEEA in the germline V gene. Trimming took 1 base from V and 7 from J; bases not matched to a gene: 5. CDR3 amino acids: CASSLGGGAGNEQFF. CDR3 sequence (DNA): TGTGCCAGCAGCTTAGGCGGGGGGGCGGGGAATGAGCAGTTCTTC.

The genes are TRBV13 and TRBJ1-1; no clear D gene. Germline CDR1 PRHDT, CDR2 FYEKMQ (reference sequence). V lost 4 bases, J lost 6 bases, and 9 bases lay in between. The CDR3 is 12 residues long. CDR3 DNA sequence: TGTGCCAGCAGCTATTCGACTGCTGAAGCTTTCTTT. It is translated as CASSYSTAEAFF.

The chain couples TRBV5-1 to TRBJ2-7, with TRBD2 matching 11 bases. V lost 4 bases to trimming and J lost 5 bases; unmatched junction nucleotides: 8. The length of the CDR3 is 15 residues. Germline lookup yields CDR1 SGHRS and CDR2 YFSETQ. The CDR3 coding sequence is TGCGCCAGCAGCCCAACTAGCGGGGGTCCCAACGAGCAGTACTTC. Its translation: CASSPTSGGPNEQYF.

This clone was recorded only once. The chain is built from TRBV6-2 or TRBV6-3 and TRBJ2-2; no definite D call. CDR3 length: 15 residues. The germline V gene encodes CDR1 MNHEY and CDR2 SVGEGT. With 4 bases removed from V and 4 bases from J, the gap between germline ends came to 13 bases. The CDR3: CASSSLDTFTGELFF. The CDR3 bases are TGTGCCAGCAGTTCCCTCGACACTTTCACCGGGGAGCTGTTTTTT.

This chain joins TRBV27 and TRBJ1-5; the match to TRBD1 covers 9 bases. Germline V gene data show CDR1 as MNHEY and CDR2 as SMNVEV (reference sequence). The V gene end was trimmed by 11 bases and the J gene end by 1 base; junction bases not matched to a gene: 12. The CDR3 sequence is 16 residues long. The CDR3 bases are TGTGCCGCTCACCCGGGACAGGGTATGAGCAATCAGCCCCAGCATTTT. Translation gives CAAHPGQGMSNQPQHF.

This clone showed up just a few times. The chain links TRBV5-4 to TRBJ2-7; D is perhaps TRBD2 (5 bases). V lost 0 bases and J lost 6, with 16 bases in between. This CDR3 has 15 amino acids. Germline V lookup: CDR1 SGHNT, CDR2 YYREEE (reference sequence). Here the CDR3 reads CASSLGAGPGSEQYF. As DNA, the CDR3 is TGTGCCAGCAGCTTGGGTGCAGGACCGGGGAGCGAGCAGTACTTC.

This clone has a handful of counts. The chain recombines TRBV5-1 with TRBJ2-3, with a weak D call TRBD1 (5 bases). Trimming cost V 0 bases and J 2 bases, with 7 bases left between them. CDR3 length: 14 residues. Germline values: CDR1 SGHRS, CDR2 YFSETQ. CDR3 region: CASSLGGPTDTQYF. Written as DNA, the CDR3 is TGCGCCAGCAGCTTGGGGGGCCCCACAGATACGCAGTATTTT. Filled out from reference TRBV5-1 and TRBJ2-3, the complete variable domain reads KAGVTQTPRYLIKTRGQQVTLSCSPISGHRSVSWYQQTPGQGLQFLFEYFSETQRNKGNFPGRFSGRQFSNSRSEMNVSTLELGDSALYLCASSLGGPTDTQYFGPGTRLTVL.

The chain has TRBV6-6 and TRBJ1-3, with unresolved D. Germline V gene data show CDR1 as MNHNY and CDR2 as SVGAGI (reference sequence). This CDR3 region has 15 residues. Trimming took 0 bases from V and 4 from J, leaving 10 bases between them. CDR3 loop: CASSYSSIRGNTIYF. CDR3 sequence (DNA): TGTGCCAGCAGTTACTCGTCCATCCGGGGAAACACCATATATTTT.

The V gene is TRBV21-1, the J gene TRBJ2-1; the table's D call, TRBD1, was not checked against the DNA. TRBV21-1 is recorded as a pseudogene. The CDR3 runs to 15 residues. The CDR3 region is CASGKQGGVYNEQFF. CDR3 sequence (DNA): TGTGCCAGCGGGAAACAGGGGGGGGTTTACAATGAGCAGTTCTTC.